The clone carrying this TCR beta chain was counted a few times. Documented treatment: randomized to nivolumab then ipilimumab (arm A) or the reverse (arm B). Using immunoSEQ multiplex PCR, the repertoire was profiled, and TCRdb retains in-frame clones only, with some absent. The repertoire holds thousands of clones, with around a fifth as singletons. The sample belongs to a study of sequential checkpoint blockade in melanoma. The CDR3 covers 13 residues. Trimming removed 6 bases at V and 6 bases at J, with 11 bases between. The germline V gene has CDR1 MNHGY and CDR2 SAAAGT. The sample here was tumor tissue (inferred from file names), taken from a patient given nivolumab and ipilimumab in sequence. The receptor was derived from a human donor with melanoma. The chain employs TRBV6-8 and TRBJ2-2, with a tentative D call TRBD1 (6 bases). The DNA of the CDR3 is TGTGCCAGCAGCCGGGACATGCCCGGGGAGCTGTTTTTT. This encodes CASSRDMPGELFF.